Each of the 10 T cell receptor beta chains below was sequenced from the same sample in a study of cytomegalovirus exposure and HLA in healthy donors. Vbeta (60) and Jbeta (13) primers were used in the PCR. Assay used: immunoSEQ multiplex PCR; TCRdb lists only in-frame clones, some missing. The repertoire has about 140,000 clones, 75% to 90% of them found once; the top ten carry 0.95% to 1.5%. Specimen: PBMCs. These receptors all stem from a female donor in good health and CMV-seronegative.

In its sample, this clone was seen a few times. The V call is TRBV15, the J call TRBJ1-5, with 10 bases aligning to TRBD1. V shed 1 base, J shed 6 bases, and the junction held 12 bases outside the gene matches. The CDR3 covers 18 residues. Germline CDR1 LNHNV, CDR2 YYDKDF (reference sequence). CDR3 nucleotide sequence: TGTGCCACCAGCAGAGCCTCCGGGACAGGGGTGGGGAGTCAGCCCCAGCATTTT. It translates to CATSRASGTGVGSQPQHF.

Notes on this clone: In the same sample, other DNA sequences code for this CDR3. This rearrangement joins TRBV5-1 to TRBJ1-1, with D possibly being TRBD1 (6 bases). V was cut by 0 bases and J by 5 bases, with 11 bases left in between. CDR1 is SGHRS and CDR2 is YFSETQ in the germline V gene. This CDR3 has 14 amino acids. The DNA of the CDR3 is TGCGCCAGCAGCTTGGCACAGGGTGGAACTGAAGCTTTCTTT. This gives the protein CASSLAQGGTEAFF.

This clone has just one count. The chain combines TRBV6-1 with TRBJ2-1; D not certain. Trimming removed 2 bases at V and 1 base at J, with 9 bases between. The CDR3 is 15 amino acids. Germline V gives CDR1 MNHNS, CDR2 SASEGT. The CDR3 DNA reads TGTGCCAGCAGTGAAATGGCGGATTCCTACAATGAGCAGTTCTTC. This encodes CASSEMADSYNEQFF.

V is TRBV5-6 and J is TRBJ2-1; 8 bases align to TRBD1. The V gene end was trimmed by 1 base and the J gene end by 9 bases; junction bases not matched to a gene: 9. The CDR3 length is 15 residues. CDR1 is SGHDT, CDR2 YYEEEE, per germline. The CDR3 is CASSLNGQGAGEQFF. CDR3 DNA: TGTGCCAGCAGCTTGAACGGACAGGGAGCGGGTGAGCAGTTCTTC. The full variable domain, rest sourced from reference TRBV5-6 and TRBJ2-1, is DAGVTQSPTHLIKTRGQQVTLRCSPKSGHDTVSWYQQALGQGPQFIFQYYEEEERQRGNFPDRFSGHQFPNYSSELNVNALLLGDSALYLCASSLNGQGAGEQFFGPGTRLTVL.

DNA of the CDR3: TGTGCCAGCAGCCTAGGGACAGCCCTAGGGGAGCAGTACTTC. This codes for CASSLGTALGEQYF. The J gene is TRBJ2-7, the V gene TRBV9, with 7 positions matching TRBD1. CDR1 and CDR2 (germline): SGDLS, YYNGEE. Trimming at V came to 4 bases and at J to 7 bases, leaving 11 bases not matched to a gene. The CDR3 consists of 14 residues.

The chain carries TRBV29-1 and TRBJ2-2, with 7 bases identical to TRBD1. Germline-derived CDR1 and CDR2 are SQVTM and ANQGSEA. V trimming: 7 bases; J trimming: 0 bases; junction bases outside the gene matches: 5. The CDR3 totals 14 residues. CDR3 coding DNA: TGCAGCGCTCGGGACAGAGCGAACACCGGGGAGCTGTTTTTT. It codes for CSARDRANTGELFF.

Here the CDR3 reads CASSSRTGGSGANVLTF. The DNA for the CDR3 is TGTGCCAGCAGCTCAAGGACAGGGGGCTCTGGGGCCAACGTCCTGACTTTC. The J gene is TRBJ2-6, the V gene TRBV7-9; 10 bases map to TRBD1. The CDR3 extends over 17 amino acids. V lost 4 bases and J lost 0; bases outside the gene matches: 3. Germline values: CDR1 SEHNR, CDR2 FQNEAQ (reference sequence). The variable domain in full, with the rest retrieved from reference TRBV7-9 and TRBJ2-6, is DTGVSQNPRHKITKRGQNVTFRCDPISEHNRLYWYRQTLGQGPEFLTYFQNEAQLEKSRLLSDRFSAERPKGSFSTLEIQRTEQGDSAMYLCASSSRTGGSGANVLTFGAGSRLTVL.

This clone was recorded a few times. The J gene is TRBJ2-7, the V gene TRBV7-6; D might be TRBD2 (6 bases). The germline V gene has CDR1 SGHVS and CDR2 FNYEAQ. Trimming took off 1 base at V and 7 bases at J, with 17 bases between the two ends. CDR3 length equals 15 residues. For the CDR3, the DNA is TGTGCCAGCAGCTTAGATGGCGGGATGCTACGGGAGCAGTACTTC. Its protein is CASSLDGGMLREQYF.

CDR3 region: CASSPEGPPYEQYF. CDR3 DNA: TGTGCCAGCAGCCCGGAGGGTCCACCCTACGAGCAGTACTTC. The V and J genes are TRBV5-4 and TRBJ2-7, with D perhaps TRBD2 (6 bases). From germline, CDR1 is SGHNT and CDR2 YYREEE (reference sequence). The ends were cut back, 4 bases at V and 2 bases at J, with 13 bases in the middle. The CDR3 totals 14 residues.

This clone was recorded a few times. The chain combines TRBV29-1 with TRBJ2-3; D call uncertain. Trimming removed 6 bases at V and 2 bases at J, with 12 bases between. This CDR3 has 13 amino acids. Looked up from germline, CDR1 is SQVTM and CDR2 is ANQGSEA. The CDR3 DNA follows: TGCAGCGTGAGAGCGTTTACCACAGATACGCAGTATTTT. Encoded protein: CSVRAFTTDTQYF.